A selection of T cell receptor beta chains follows, all from one sample in a study of cytomegalovirus exposure and HLA in healthy donors. This table comes from immunoSEQ multiplex PCR, and its TCRdb copy is limited to in-frame clones, with some not included. Of 65,000 to 80,000 clones listed, approximately 93% are singletons. Sequencing was carried out using PBMCs. All receptors derive from a woman between 18 and 30 years old in good health and CMV-seropositive. Each CDR3 is given with its conserved first and last residue. The order of the fields is D gene, J gene, clone size, CDR3 length, V gene, CDR3 DNA, CDR3 protein. D genes are given only for firm matches. Size values are once, few and many counts, or a class for expanded clones, and some rows have none.

>-|TRBJ2-1|-|15|TRBV9
TGTGCCAGCAGCGTAGGTCAGGGTCCTGGCAATGAGCAGTTCTTC
CASSVGQGPGNEQFF
>-|TRBJ1-1|-|13|TRBV11-1
TGTGCCAGCAGCTTAATATCGGACACTGAAGCTTTCTTT
CASSLISDTEAFF
>-|TRBJ2-7|-|11|TRBV7-7
TGTGCCAGCAGCCCCACCTACGAGCAGTACTTC
CASSPTYEQYF
>-|TRBJ2-3|-|16|TRBV7-2
TGTGCCAGCAGCTTTACCGACACCCGCCCCACAGATACGCAGTATTTT
CASSFTDTRPTDTQYF
>-|TRBJ2-1|-|15|TRBV9
TGTGCCAGCAGCGTAGAGGCGGGACCGTACAATGAGCAGTTCTTC
CASSVEAGPYNEQFF
>TRBD2|TRBJ2-1|-|15|TRBV2
TGTGCCAGCAGTGGAGAGGGAGGGTTGTTCGATGAGCAGTTCTTC
CASSGEGGLFDEQFF
>-|TRBJ2-7|-|15|TRBV5-4
TGTGCCAGCAGCTTGTTTGGCGGGGCCTCCTACGAGCAGTACTTC
CASSLFGGASYEQYF
>-|TRBJ1-1|-|15|TRBV4-1
TGCGCCAGCAGCCAAGATCCCGGGGGGCCCACTGAAGCTTTCTTT
CASSQDPGGPTEAFF
>TRBD1|TRBJ1-1|-|15|TRBV30
TGTGCCTGGAGTCCACAGGGGCTGGGAAACACTGAAGCTTTCTTT
CAWSPQGLGNTEAFF
>TRBD1|TRBJ1-6|-|19|TRBV27
TGTGCCAGCAGTTTATCGACAGGGTGGAAGAGCTCCTATAATTCACCCCTCCACTTT
CASSLSTGWKSSYNSPLHF
>TRBD1|TRBJ1-6|-|15|TRBV6-6
TGTGCCAGCAGTAAGCCGGGACAGGGTAATTCACCCCTCCACTTT
CASSKPGQGNSPLHF
>-|TRBJ1-5|-|14|TRBV13
TGTGCCAGCAGCTTACGCCAGGGTAATCAGCCCCAGCATTTT
CASSLRQGNQPQHF
>-|TRBJ1-1|-|10|TRBV20-1
TGCAGTGCGGCAGGGTTTGAAGCTTTCTTT
CSAAGFEAFF
>-|TRBJ1-2|-|14|TRBV6-5
TGTGCCAGCAGTTACTCAGGAGGAAACTATGGCTACACCTTC
CASSYSGGNYGYTF
>-|TRBJ1-1|-|14|TRBV6-5
TGTGCCAGCAGTTACGGCGGGGTAGACACTGAAGCTTTCTTT
CASSYGGVDTEAFF
>TRBD2|TRBJ2-7|-|16|TRBV27
TGTGCCAGCAGTTTAAAGGTAGCGGGGAGCTCCTACGAGCAGTACTTC
CASSLKVAGSSYEQYF
>-|TRBJ1-2|-|14|TRBV4-1
TGCGCCAGCAGCCAAATGACAGCTAACTATGGCTACACCTTC
CASSQMTANYGYTF
>-|TRBJ2-5|-|13|TRBV11-1
TGTGCCAGCAGCTTTGGAGTATTGGAGACCCAGTACTTC
CASSFGVLETQYF
>TRBD2|TRBJ2-5|-|15|TRBV28
TGTGCCAGCAGGCCTTCCGGGGGGGAGGGGGAGACCCAGTACTTC
CASRPSGGEGETQYF
>TRBD2|TRBJ2-1|-|15|TRBV6-5
TGTGCCAGCAGTTACTCGTCGGCGGGAGCGGATGAGCAGTTCTTC
CASSYSSAGADEQFF
>-|TRBJ1-4|-|15|TRBV18
TGTGCCAGCTCACCACCGAAGGGAGGGGAGGAAAAACTGTTTTTT
CASSPPKGGEEKLFF
>-|TRBJ1-1|-|15|TRBV28
TGTGCCAGCAGTTTATGGAGGCAGCTGAACACTGAAGCTTTCTTT
CASSLWRQLNTEAFF
>TRBD2|TRBJ2-1|-|13|TRBV29-1
TGCAGCGTGGGACTAGCGGGATCCCATGAGCAGTTCTTC
CSVGLAGSHEQFF
>-|TRBJ2-1|-|17|TRBV4-2
TGTGCCAGCAGCCAAGATCCGAGAGGGGGCTCCTACAATGAGCAGTTCTTC
CASSQDPRGGSYNEQFF
>-|TRBJ2-1|-|15|TRBV5-1
TGCGCCAGCAGCTTGGTGGGTCCAGGGGCCGGTGAGCAGTTCTTC
CASSLVGPGAGEQFF
>-|TRBJ1-1|-|14|TRBV19
TGTGCCAGTAGTTATACAAGAAAGAACACTGAAGCTTTCTTT
CASSYTRKNTEAFF
>-|TRBJ1-2|-|12|TRBV6-1
TGTGCCAGCAGGGGCAGGAATCATGGCTACACCTTC
CASRGRNHGYTF
>-|TRBJ1-1|-|12|TRBV28
TGTGCCAGCAGTTCGGGGAACACTGAAGCTTTCTTT
CASSSGNTEAFF
>-|TRBJ2-7|-|14|TRBV9
TGTGCCAGCAGCCCCCACCCGGGGGTGAATGAGCAGTACTTC
CASSPHPGVNEQYF
>-|TRBJ2-7|-|14|TRBV6-5
TGTGCCAGCAGGGGCGAGGGAAGCTCCTACGAGCAGTACTTC
CASRGEGSSYEQYF
>TRBD1|TRBJ2-7|-|14|TRBV30
TGTGCCTGGACCCGGGACAGGGTAACCTACGAGCAGTACTTC
CAWTRDRVTYEQYF
>TRBD1|TRBJ2-1|-|15|TRBV7-2
TGTGCCAGCAGCCCCGGACAGGCCTCCTACAATGAGCAGTTCTTC
CASSPGQASYNEQFF
>-|TRBJ1-2|-|13|TRBV15
TGTGCCACCAGCCCCGGGACTAACTATGGCTACACCTTC
CATSPGTNYGYTF
>-|TRBJ2-7|-|15|TRBV5-5
TGTGCCAGCAGCTTGGTCCAGCCAGGGAAGAACGAGCAGTACTTC
CASSLVQPGKNEQYF
>-|TRBJ2-3|-|13|TRBV5-6
TGTGCCAGCAGCTTGCCCGGCACAGATACGCAGTATTTT
CASSLPGTDTQYF
>TRBD1|TRBJ1-1|once|12|TRBV15
TGTGCCACCAGCAGAAGGGACAGTGAAGCTTTCTTT
CATSRRDSEAFF
>-|TRBJ2-2|-|15|TRBV7-2
TGTGCCAGCAGCTTAGGGGGCCCACGGACCGGGGAGCTGTTTTTT
CASSLGGPRTGELFF
>TRBD2|TRBJ2-7|-|13|TRBV6-1
TGTGCCAGCCGACTAGCCAGCTCCTACGAGCAGTACTTC
CASRLASSYEQYF
>-|TRBJ1-5|-|13|TRBV7-6
TGTGCCAGCAGCGCAGATTCTAATCAGCCCCAGCATTTT
CASSADSNQPQHF
>-|TRBJ1-6|-|15|TRBV19
TGTGCCAGTAGTAGGCAGGTCTCCTATAATTCACCCCTCCACTTT
CASSRQVSYNSPLHF
>-|TRBJ2-3|-|12|TRBV28
TGTGCCAGCAGTTTAACGGTAGATACGCAGTATTTT
CASSLTVDTQYF
>TRBD1|TRBJ1-2|-|16|TRBV19
TGTGCCAGTACCACATACCAGGGGGCGGTAAACTATGGCTACACCTTC
CASTTYQGAVNYGYTF
>-|TRBJ2-3|-|14|TRBV11-3
TGTGCCAGCAGCTTAGGTGCAGTCACAGATACGCAGTATTTT
CASSLGAVTDTQYF
>-|TRBJ1-4|-|16|TRBV7-3
TGTGCCAGCAGGCCGACTCCTTCCGGGGCTAATGAAAAACTGTTTTTT
CASRPTPSGANEKLFF
>TRBD1|TRBJ2-7|-|15|TRBV6-1
TGTGCCAGCAGAATTGACAGGGGGCGCGTGTACGAGCAGTACTTC
CASRIDRGRVYEQYF
>TRBD2|TRBJ2-3|-|16|TRBV7-2
TGTGCCAGCAGCTTTACTAGCGGGGGGGTGGGAGATACGCAGTATTTT
CASSFTSGGVGDTQYF
>-|TRBJ1-1|once|12|TRBV28
TGTGCCAGCCTATACGCGAACACTGAAGCTTTCTTT
CASLYANTEAFF
>-|TRBJ2-5|-|13|TRBV2
TGTGCCAGCAGTGGACTTAGAGGAGAGACCCAGTACTTC
CASSGLRGETQYF
>TRBD2|TRBJ2-3|-|15|TRBV4-3
TGCGCCAGCAGCCATACTAGCGGGGGCACAGATACGCAGTATTTT
CASSHTSGGTDTQYF
>-|TRBJ2-7|-|14|TRBV5-4
TGTGCCAGCAGCTTGGAGCAGGGCTCCTACGAGCAGTACTTC
CASSLEQGSYEQYF
>TRBD2|TRBJ2-1|-|17|TRBV18
TGTGCCAGCTCATTATCCATGTTTAGCGGGGGGGACAATGAGCAGTTCTTC
CASSLSMFSGGDNEQFF